Presented here are 8 T cell receptor beta chains from one specimen sequenced in a study of CD8+ T cells in alopecia areata. RNA extraction and reverse transcription yielded cDNA as sequencing template. This table comes from immunoSEQ multiplex PCR, and its TCRdb copy is limited to in-frame clones, with some not included. The sample yields around 140,000 clones, about 60% seen once. The sequences come from CD4+ T cells sorted from blood, collected at week 0. The receptor set was obtained from a human donor with alopecia areata.

This chain links TRBV18 with TRBJ1-2; TRBD1 matches 9 bases. V shed 5 bases and J 8 bases; nucleotides not matched to a gene: 9. Germline V gene data show CDR1 as KGHSH and CDR2 as LQKENI. CDR3 length: 14 amino acids. The CDR3 is CASSSGDRARGYTF. DNA of the CDR3: TGTGCCAGCTCATCAGGGGACAGGGCACGCGGCTACACCTTC.

This clone has only a few counts. The chain couples TRBV14 to TRBJ2-4; maybe TRBD2 (5 bases). Trimming removed 0 bases from V and 5 bases from J, with 14 bases in between. Germline lookup yields CDR1 SGHDN and CDR2 FVKESK. The CDR3 is made up of 16 amino acids. The CDR3 DNA is TGTGCCAGCAGCCAAGAGTTCGGAGGACGGCAAAACATTCAGTACTTC. Translating it yields CASSQEFGGRQNIQYF.

The rearrangement links TRBV18 to TRBJ2-3; D remains ambiguous. Deletions cut 3 bases from V and 2 bases from J, with 9 bases between. The germline gives CDR1 KGHSH, CDR2 LQKENI. The CDR3 loop spans 14 amino acids. Here the CDR3 DNA reads TGTGCCAGCTCACCGCAGGAGCACACAGATACGCAGTATTTT. Its translation is CASSPQEHTDTQYF.

The chain carries TRBV7-8 and TRBJ2-7; TRBD2 matches 13 bases. From germline, CDR1 is SGHVS and CDR2 FQNEAQ. The CDR3 extends over 15 amino acids. Germline trimming cut 4 bases from V and 1 base from J; bases unmatched to any gene: 1. As DNA, the CDR3 is TGTGCCAGCAGCTCGGGACTAGCGGGGTCCTACGAGCAGTACTTC. Protein product: CASSSGLAGSYEQYF.

The CDR3 reads CASSYGGDEKLFF. DNA for the CDR3: TGTGCCAGCAGCTATGGAGGGGATGAAAAACTGTTTTTT. This chain links TRBV11-3 with TRBJ1-4, with a tentative D call TRBD1 (5 bases). CDR1 SGHNT and CDR2 YENEEA come from the germline V gene. The CDR3 is 13 amino acids. The V end lost 4 bases, the J end lost 6 bases, and 9 bases lay between the germline ends.

The genes are TRBV29-1 and TRBJ1-2; a weak D match, TRBD1 (6 bases). This CDR3 region has 13 residues. V was clipped by 5 bases and J by 5 bases, with 15 bases between them. CDR1 is SQVTM, CDR2 ANQGSEA, per germline. The CDR3 reads CSVIRTERYGYTF. The CDR3 bases are TGCAGCGTTATCAGGACAGAGAGATATGGCTACACCTTC.

The V and J genes are TRBV7-2 and TRBJ1-2; weak D call: TRBD1 (5 bases). This CDR3 is built from 14 residues. V lost 5 bases and J lost 4, with 14 bases in between. CDR1 SGHTA and CDR2 FQGNSA come from the germline V gene. The CDR3 region has the DNA TGTGCCAGCAGCGCCTCGGGGGTCTTCTATGGCTACACCTTC. Amino acids: CASSASGVFYGYTF.

The chain recombines TRBV14 with TRBJ2-2; 8 positions agree with TRBD2. The ends lost 4 bases at V and 0 bases at J; junction bases unmatched: 7. From germline, CDR1 is SGHDN and CDR2 FVKESK. This CDR3 comprises 17 residues. The DNA for the CDR3 is TGTGCCAGCAGCCCAGGCGGCGGGGGGCCGAACACCGGGGAGCTGTTTTTT. It encodes CASSPGGGGPNTGELFF.